The 28 T cell receptor beta chains reported below all come from one sample, sequenced in a study of blood T cell repertoires in COVID-19. Using immunoSEQ multiplex PCR, the repertoire was profiled, and TCRdb retains in-frame clones only, with some absent. Among 250,000 to 300,000 clones listed, 88% were seen once. The sequenced material came from PBMCs or T cells enriched from blood (not recorded which). All receptors derive from a woman aged 60-70 years in a cohort exposed to, infected with or recovered from COVID-19 (not recorded which).

The CDR3: CASSFPGSNQPQHF. The CDR3 DNA reads TGTGCCAGCAGTTTCCCGGGAAGCAATCAGCCCCAGCATTTT. This sequence joins TRBV6-6 and TRBJ1-5; no clear D. The CDR3 spans 14 residues. The V and J ends lost 4 bases and 1 base respectively, with 8 bases between them. Germline V gene sequence: CDR1 MNHNY, CDR2 SVGAGI (reference sequence).

The rearrangement joins TRBV10-2 to TRBJ1-3; D uncertain. The CDR3 is 13 amino acids. Germline lookup yields CDR1 WSHSY and CDR2 SAAADI. V was pared by 10 bases and J by 0 bases, with 10 bases between. CDR3 loop: CATRLSSGNTIYF. CDR3 coding DNA: TGCGCCACGCGGCTTAGCTCTGGAAACACCATATATTTT.

The chain is built from TRBV4-1 and TRBJ1-4; 10 bases fit TRBD1. CDR1 is MGHRA, CDR2 YSYEKL, per germline. The CDR3 contains 17 residues. V was clipped by 2 bases and J by 2 bases; unmatched bases: 5. The DNA for the CDR3 is TGCGCCAGCAGCCAACACGACAGGGGGCGTACTAATGAAAAACTGTTTTTT. Its protein product is CASSQHDRGRTNEKLFF.

This clone was seen once. The J gene is TRBJ2-6, the V gene TRBV7-3; D may be TRBD1 (6 bases). The V end lost 2 bases, the J end lost 4 bases, and 12 bases lay between the germline ends. Germline loops: CDR1 SGHTA, CDR2 FQGTGA. The CDR3 length is 16 residues. CDR3 protein: CASSLLGASGANVLTF. CDR3 nucleotide sequence: TGTGCCAGCAGCTTACTGGGGGCTTCGGGGGCCAACGTCCTGACTTTC.

The V call is TRBV28, the J call TRBJ2-7; a possible D gene is TRBD1 (5 bases). Looked up from germline, CDR1 is MDHEN and CDR2 is SYDVKM. The ends were cut back, 7 bases at V and 0 bases at J, with 22 bases in the middle. This CDR3 comprises 17 residues. CDR3 nucleotide sequence: TGTGCCAGCACCCGAACCCCGACAGATGCCAGCTCCTACGAGCAGTACTTC. This encodes CASTRTPTDASSYEQYF.

This sequence joins TRBV6-2 or TRBV6-3 and TRBJ1-1, with unresolved D. Trimming shortened V by 5 bases and J by 1 base, and 11 bases separated the two germline ends. This CDR3 comprises 14 residues. Germline assignment: CDR1 MNHEY and CDR2 SVGEGT. The CDR3 DNA reads TGTGCCAGCAGTCAAGGACGGGGGAACACTGAAGCTTTCTTT. It codes for CASSQGRGNTEAFF.

The rearrangement joins TRBV2 to TRBJ2-7; perhaps TRBD2 as D (5 bases). The germline gives CDR1 SNHLY, CDR2 FYNNEI. The CDR3 is 13 residues long. With 7 bases removed from V and 1 base from J, the gap between germline ends came to 11 bases. The CDR3 nucleotides are TGTGCCAGCACAGAGGGTTCTTCCTACGAGCAGTACTTC. Protein product: CASTEGSSYEQYF.

This chain connects TRBV2 to TRBJ2-3; 14 nucleotides align to TRBD2. This CDR3 is 17 amino acids long. Germline V CDR1 and CDR2: SNHLY, FYNNEI. Trimming cost V 3 bases and J 3 bases; bases outside gene matches: 5. In DNA, the CDR3 is TGTGCCAGCAGTGACGCGGGACTAGCGGGAGATACAGATACGCAGTATTTT. It is translated as CASSDAGLAGDTDTQYF.

The chain is built from TRBV28 and TRBJ1-5; TRBD1 agrees at 8 bases. V dropped 6 bases and J dropped 6; count of bases not matched to a gene: 7. This CDR3 spans 14 amino acids. Germline V gene data show CDR1 as MDHEN and CDR2 as SYDVKM. CDR3 sequence: CASRAGTGGQPQHF. The CDR3 DNA follows: TGTGCCAGCAGGGCGGGGACAGGAGGTCAGCCCCAGCATTTT.

V gene TRBV7-9 combines with J gene TRBJ2-1; 8 bases are a match to TRBD2. With V trimmed by 10 bases and J by 6 bases, 11 bases remained unmatched. This CDR3 spans 14 amino acids. Germline V lookup: CDR1 SEHNR, CDR2 FQNEAQ (reference sequence). CDR3: CATSTGTSFNEQFF. DNA of the CDR3: TGTGCCACAAGTACCGGGACTAGTTTCAATGAGCAGTTCTTC.

The chain is built from TRBV5-1 and TRBJ2-5; maybe TRBD1 (5 bases). V lost 0 bases and J 2 bases, leaving 11 bases between the germline ends. Germline V gene data show CDR1 as SGHRS and CDR2 as YFSETQ. This CDR3 spans 15 amino acids. CDR3 sequence reads: CASSLAHRKQETQYF. The CDR3 nucleotides read TGCGCCAGCAGCTTGGCCCACAGGAAACAAGAGACCCAGTACTTC.

This sequence joins TRBV11-2 and TRBJ1-2; TRBD1 aligns across 9 bases. CDR1 SGHAT and CDR2 FQNNGV come from the germline V gene. The trim removed 5 bases at V and 5 bases at J, leaving 3 bases unmatched. The CDR3 sequence is 13 residues long. The CDR3 nucleotides are TGTGCCAGCAGCCTCGGGACAGGGTATGGCTACACCTTC. It is translated as CASSLGTGYGYTF.

The chain employs TRBV28 and TRBJ1-2; TRBD1 matches at 8 bases. In germline, CDR1 is MDHEN, CDR2 SYDVKM. CDR3 length: 14 residues. The V gene end was trimmed by 6 bases and the J gene end by 5 bases; junction bases not matched to a gene: 8. CDR3 loop: CASRPHDRGYGYTF. The CDR3 bases are TGTGCCAGCAGACCTCATGACAGGGGATATGGCTACACCTTC.

This clone was detected only once. The chain is built from TRBV11-2 and TRBJ2-1, with D hard to call. V lost 2 bases and J lost 4, with 6 bases in between. CDR3 length: 13 residues. Germline CDR1 SGHAT, CDR2 FQNNGV. The CDR3 bases are TGTGCCAGCAGCTTATCCTTTTACAATGAGCAGTTCTTC. It codes for CASSLSFYNEQFF.

This clone appeared a single time. The junction shows a germline mismatch at one end, possibly a read error. This chain links TRBV7-7 with TRBJ2-3, with 9 positions matching TRBD1. The germline gives CDR1 SSHAT, CDR2 FNYEAQ (reference sequence). The CDR3 contains 17 residues. The CDR3 sequence is CASSSLPGQGSTDTQYF. As DNA, the CDR3 is TGTGCTAGCAGCTCCCTTCCGGGACAGGGTAGTACAGATACGCAGTATTTT.

The J gene is TRBJ2-7, the V gene TRBV5-1; 8 bases map to TRBD1. Germline assignment: CDR1 SGHRS and CDR2 YFSETQ. V lost 3 bases, J lost 3 bases, and 8 bases stayed unmatched. This CDR3 has 15 amino acids. This CDR3 is CASSSEQTGDYEQYF. As DNA, the CDR3 is TGCGCCAGCAGCTCGGAGCAGACAGGGGACTACGAGCAGTACTTC.

The genes are TRBV7-2 and TRBJ2-4, with TRBD2 matching 7 bases. Looked up from germline, CDR1 is SGHTA and CDR2 is FQGNSA. V lost 8 bases to trimming and J lost 7 bases; unmatched junction nucleotides: 11. This CDR3 comprises 14 residues. The CDR3 here is CASAMGGGWNIQYF. DNA of the CDR3: TGTGCCAGCGCTATGGGGGGAGGGTGGAACATTCAGTACTTC.

The chain is built from TRBV11-2 and TRBJ2-3; TRBD1 agrees at 9 bases. The CDR3 loop spans 15 amino acids. After removal of 3 bases from V and 6 bases from J, the junction contained 7 bases not matched to a gene. Germline lookup yields CDR1 SGHAT and CDR2 FQNNGV. This chain's CDR3 is CASSFDRGATDTQYF. The CDR3 DNA reads as TGTGCCAGCAGCTTTGACAGGGGGGCCACCGATACGCAGTATTTT.

The chain employs TRBV11-2 and TRBJ2-7; TRBD1 agrees at 10 bases. Trimming took 5 bases from V and 1 from J; bases not matched to a gene: 2. This CDR3 is 14 amino acids long. Germline-derived CDR1 and CDR2 are SGHAT and FQNNGV. The CDR3 region has the DNA TGTGCCAGCAGCCGGACAGGGGGGTCCTACGAGCAGTACTTC. Protein: CASSRTGGSYEQYF. The full variable domain, its missing parts supplied by reference TRBV11-2 and TRBJ2-7, is EAGVAQSPRYKIIEKRQSVAFWCNPISGHATLYWYQQILGQGPKLLIQFQNNGVVDDSQLPKDRFSAERLKGVDSTLKIQPAKLEDSAVYLCASSRTGGSYEQYFGPGTRLTVT.

The rearrangement uses TRBV4-3 and TRBJ2-3; D is unresolved. The V and J ends lost 1 base and 1 base respectively, with 3 bases between them. The germline V gene has CDR1 LGHNA and CDR2 YSLEER. CDR3 size: 13 residues. CDR3 residues: CASSQAGTDTQYF. CDR3 coding DNA: TGCGCCAGCAGCCAAGCTGGCACAGATACGCAGTATTTT.

J is TRBJ2-1 and V is TRBV28, with 8 bases identical to TRBD1. Germline V gene sequence: CDR1 MDHEN, CDR2 SYDVKM. The CDR3 has 12 amino acids. V lost 5 bases to trimming and J lost 14 bases; unmatched junction nucleotides: 8. CDR3 loop: CASSDRTGSEFF. The CDR3 coding sequence is TGTGCCAGCAGTGACCGGACAGGGTCAGAGTTCTTC.

The rearrangement uses TRBV30 and TRBJ1-2; D remains unclear. The V gene lost 5 bases and the J gene lost 8 bases, with 12 bases spanning the gap. CDR1 is GTSNPN and CDR2 is SVGIG in the germline V gene (reference sequence). The CDR3 is 11 residues long. Here the CDR3 reads CAWYAVIGYTF. The CDR3, as DNA: TGTGCCTGGTACGCGGTAATCGGCTACACCTTC. Full variable domain (rest looked up from reference TRBV30 and TRBJ1-2): SQTIHQWPATLVQPVGSPLSLECTVEGTSNPNLYWYRQAAGRGLQLLFYSVGIGQISSEVPQNLSASRPQDRQFILSSKKLLLSDSGFYLCAWYAVIGYTFGSGTRLTVV.

The chain links TRBV6-5 to TRBJ2-1; TRBD2 aligns across 12 bases. CDR1 and CDR2 (germline): MNHEY, SVGAGI. Trimming took 6 bases from V and 5 from J; bases not matched to a gene: 5. The CDR3 length is 15 residues. The CDR3 spells CASRRLAGVNNEQFF. The CDR3 coding sequence is TGTGCCAGCAGGAGACTAGCGGGGGTAAACAATGAGCAGTTCTTC.

The chain combines TRBV11-3 with TRBJ2-3, with D unresolved. Trimming removed 1 base at V and 2 bases at J, with 7 bases between. This CDR3 comprises 14 residues. CDR1 SGHNT and CDR2 YENEEA come from the germline V gene. The DNA of the CDR3 is TGTGCCAGCAGCTTAGCTGGAGACACAGATACGCAGTATTTT. Protein: CASSLAGDTDTQYF.

This clone was counted once. This chain links TRBV15 with TRBJ2-5; D possibly corresponds to TRBD2 (5 bases). The V gene lost 0 bases and the J gene lost 4 bases, with 18 bases spanning the gap. Germline values: CDR1 LNHNV, CDR2 YYDKDF (reference sequence). The CDR3 is made up of 17 amino acids. The CDR3 region is CATSRDRLANVGETQYF. The CDR3 DNA reads as TGTGCCACCAGCAGAGATCGTCTAGCTAACGTAGGAGAGACCCAGTACTTC.

The chain links TRBV9 to TRBJ2-5; D is ambiguous. The V end lost 4 bases, the J end lost 1 base, and 11 bases lay between the germline ends. The CDR3 runs to 14 residues. CDR1 is SGDLS and CDR2 is YYNGEE in the germline V gene. Here the CDR3 DNA reads TGTGCCAGCAGCCAAGCCCTATTCCAAGAGACCCAGTACTTC. It is translated as CASSQALFQETQYF.

This clone qualifies as medium-sized. V and J are TRBV4-3 and TRBJ1-2, with D perhaps TRBD1 (5 bases). CDR1 and CDR2 from the germline V gene are LGHNA and YSLEER. The CDR3 is 15 amino acids. V lost 0 bases and J lost 7, with 15 bases in between. The CDR3 nucleotides are TGCGCCAGCAGCCAAGATATCGGGGGGGTCCGTGGCTACACCTTC. Translation: CASSQDIGGVRGYTF.

The chain joins TRBV18 to TRBJ2-1, with D possibly matching TRBD2 (6 bases). Deletions cut 5 bases from V and 15 bases from J, with 20 bases between. The germline V gene encodes CDR1 KGHSH and CDR2 LQKENI. The CDR3 totals 13 residues. CDR3 in DNA: TGTGCCAGCTCATCCCCTGTCGGACTACTCGGGTTCTTC. Translated: CASSSPVGLLGFF.